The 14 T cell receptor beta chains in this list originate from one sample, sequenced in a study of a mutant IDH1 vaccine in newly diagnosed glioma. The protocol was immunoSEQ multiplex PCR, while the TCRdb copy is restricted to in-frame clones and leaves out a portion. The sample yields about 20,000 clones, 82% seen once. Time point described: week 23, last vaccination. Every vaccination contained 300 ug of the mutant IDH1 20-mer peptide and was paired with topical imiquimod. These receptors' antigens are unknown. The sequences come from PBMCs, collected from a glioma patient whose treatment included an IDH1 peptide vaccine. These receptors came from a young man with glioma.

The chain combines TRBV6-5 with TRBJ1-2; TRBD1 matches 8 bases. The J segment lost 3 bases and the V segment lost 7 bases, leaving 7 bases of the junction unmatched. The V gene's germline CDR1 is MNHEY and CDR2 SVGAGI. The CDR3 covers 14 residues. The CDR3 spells CASKMVDRDYGYTF. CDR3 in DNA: TGTGCCAGCAAAATGGTGGACAGGGACTATGGCTACACCTTC.

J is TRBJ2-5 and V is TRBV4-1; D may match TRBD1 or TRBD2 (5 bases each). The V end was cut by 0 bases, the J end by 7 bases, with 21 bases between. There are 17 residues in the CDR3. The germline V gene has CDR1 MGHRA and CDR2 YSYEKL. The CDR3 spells CASSQDSVGPTSWTQYF. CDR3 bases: TGCGCCAGCAGCCAAGATAGTGTGGGACCGACATCATGGACCCAGTACTTC.

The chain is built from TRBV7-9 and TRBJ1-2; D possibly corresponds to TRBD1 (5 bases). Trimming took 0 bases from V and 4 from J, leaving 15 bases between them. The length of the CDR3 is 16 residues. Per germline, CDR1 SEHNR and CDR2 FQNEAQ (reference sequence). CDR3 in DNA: TGTGCCAGCAGCTTAGCCCTGGGCAGGGAGGGCTATGGCTACACCTTC. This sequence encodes CASSLALGREGYGYTF.

The CDR3 DNA follows: TGTGCCAGTAGTATCGGGACCGGCACTGAAGCTTTCTTT. This sequence encodes CASSIGTGTEAFF. This chain connects TRBV19 to TRBJ1-1, with a possible D match to TRBD1 (5 bases). The CDR3 is made up of 13 amino acids. From germline, CDR1 is LNHDA and CDR2 SQIVND (reference sequence). Deletions cut 3 bases from V and 4 bases from J, with 9 bases between.

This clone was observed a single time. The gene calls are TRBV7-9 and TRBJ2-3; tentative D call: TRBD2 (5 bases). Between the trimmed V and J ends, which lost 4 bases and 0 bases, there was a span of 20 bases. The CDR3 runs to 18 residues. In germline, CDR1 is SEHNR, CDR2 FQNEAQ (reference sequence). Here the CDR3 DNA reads TGTGCCAGCAGCTCCCGCCTCCCGGGTTGGGAGAGCACAGATACGCAGTATTTT. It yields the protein CASSSRLPGWESTDTQYF.

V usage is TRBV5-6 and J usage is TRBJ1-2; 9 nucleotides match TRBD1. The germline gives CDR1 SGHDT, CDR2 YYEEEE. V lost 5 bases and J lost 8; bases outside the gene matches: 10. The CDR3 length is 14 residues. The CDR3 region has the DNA TGTGCCAGCAGTCCTGACAGGGGGTGGGGAGGCTACACCTTC. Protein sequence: CASSPDRGWGGYTF.

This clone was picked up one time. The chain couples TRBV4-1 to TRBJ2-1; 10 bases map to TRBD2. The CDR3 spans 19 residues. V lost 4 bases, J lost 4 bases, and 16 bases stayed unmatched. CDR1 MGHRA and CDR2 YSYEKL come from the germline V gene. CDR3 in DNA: TGCGCCAGCAGCCGGAAACCATTCCAGCGGGAGGGCCAGTACAATGAGCAGTTCTTC. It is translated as CASSRKPFQREGQYNEQFF.

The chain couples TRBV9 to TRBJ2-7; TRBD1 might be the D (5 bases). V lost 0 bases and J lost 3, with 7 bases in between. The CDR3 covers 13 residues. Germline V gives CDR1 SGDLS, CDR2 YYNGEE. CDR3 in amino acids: CASSVDDSYEQYF. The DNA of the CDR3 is TGTGCCAGCAGCGTAGACGACAGCTACGAGCAGTACTTC.

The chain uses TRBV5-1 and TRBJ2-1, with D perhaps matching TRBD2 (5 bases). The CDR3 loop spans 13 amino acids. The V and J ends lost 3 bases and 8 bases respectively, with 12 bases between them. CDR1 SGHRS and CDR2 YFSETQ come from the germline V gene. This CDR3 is CASSSGWEDEQFF. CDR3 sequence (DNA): TGCGCCAGCAGCTCGGGATGGGAAGATGAGCAGTTCTTC.

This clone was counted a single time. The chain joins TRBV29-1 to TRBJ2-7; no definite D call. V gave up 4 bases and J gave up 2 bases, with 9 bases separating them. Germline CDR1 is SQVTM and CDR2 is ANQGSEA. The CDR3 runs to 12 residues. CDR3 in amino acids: CSVAATTYEQYF. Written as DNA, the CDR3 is TGCAGCGTTGCTGCGACGACCTACGAGCAGTACTTC.

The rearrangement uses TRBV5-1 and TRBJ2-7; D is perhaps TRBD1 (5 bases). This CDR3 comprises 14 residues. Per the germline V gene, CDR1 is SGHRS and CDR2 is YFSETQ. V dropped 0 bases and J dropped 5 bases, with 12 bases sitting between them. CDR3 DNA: TGCGCCAGCAGCTTGGACAGGTTGGCCCACGAGCAGTACTTC. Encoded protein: CASSLDRLAHEQYF.

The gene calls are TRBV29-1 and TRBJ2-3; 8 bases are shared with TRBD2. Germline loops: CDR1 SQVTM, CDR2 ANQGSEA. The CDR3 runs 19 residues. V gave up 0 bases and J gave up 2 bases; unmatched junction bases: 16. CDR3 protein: CSVEDLAGDHRDYTDTQYF. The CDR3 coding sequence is TGCAGCGTTGAAGATCTAGCGGGCGACCACAGAGACTACACAGATACGCAGTATTTT.

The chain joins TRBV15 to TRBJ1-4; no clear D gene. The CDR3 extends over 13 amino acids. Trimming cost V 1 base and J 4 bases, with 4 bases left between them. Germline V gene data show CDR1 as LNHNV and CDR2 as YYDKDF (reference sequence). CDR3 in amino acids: CATSRAGNEKLFF. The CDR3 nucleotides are TGTGCCACCAGCAGAGCGGGTAATGAAAAACTGTTTTTT.

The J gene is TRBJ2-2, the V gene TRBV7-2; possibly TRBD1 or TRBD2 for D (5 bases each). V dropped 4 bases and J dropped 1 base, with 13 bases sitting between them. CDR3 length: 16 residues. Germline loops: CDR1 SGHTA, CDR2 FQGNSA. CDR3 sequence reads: CASSSSGTRNTGELFF. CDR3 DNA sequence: TGTGCCAGCAGCTCTTCCGGGACCCGGAACACCGGGGAGCTGTTTTTT.